A single sample is the source of the 7 T cell receptor beta chains below, sequenced in a study of T cell repertoires in ileal Crohn's disease. Clones were sequenced by immunoSEQ multiplex PCR, and TCRdb holds only the in-frame ones, with some missing. Seen here are more than 11,000 clones, about three quarters observed once, and the top ten hold 3.5% to 5.5%. Sequencing was performed on ileal tissue. These TCRs come from an adult with Crohn's disease.

The chain couples TRBV2 to TRBJ2-7; no reliable D call. This CDR3 contains 15 residues. Looked up from germline, CDR1 is SNHLY and CDR2 is FYNNEI. Trimming took off 3 bases at V and 2 bases at J, with 14 bases between the two ends. The CDR3 sequence: CASSDSAGSAYEQYF. CDR3 bases: TGTGCCAGCAGTGACTCGGCAGGATCAGCCTACGAGCAGTACTTC.

The V and J genes are TRBV11-2 and TRBJ1-1; 7 nucleotides line up with TRBD1. Germline CDR1 SGHAT, CDR2 FQNNGV. Trimming took 6 bases from V and 2 from J; bases not matched to a gene: 6. CDR3 length: 14 residues. The CDR3 here is CASRVGQDNTEAFF. CDR3 nucleotide sequence: TGTGCCAGCAGGGTAGGACAGGATAACACTGAAGCTTTCTTT.

The CDR3 nucleotides read TGTGCCAGCAGCGCCCGACAGGGTTACGAGACCCAGTACTTC. This gives the protein CASSARQGYETQYF. The V call is TRBV9, the J call TRBJ2-5; TRBD1 agrees at 7 bases. CDR3 length equals 14 residues. Per germline, CDR1 SGDLS and CDR2 YYNGEE. The J segment lost 5 bases and the V segment lost 3 bases, leaving 7 bases of the junction unmatched. Full variable domain (remainder filled in from reference TRBV9 and TRBJ2-5): DSGVTQTPKHLITATGQRVTLRCSPRSGDLSVYWYQQSLDQGLQFLIQYYNGEERAKGNILERFSAQQFPDLHSELNLSSLELGDSALYFCASSARQGYETQYFGPGTRLLVL.

The gene calls are TRBV18 and TRBJ1-2; TRBD1 might be the D (6 bases). The germline V gene has CDR1 KGHSH and CDR2 LQKENI. The CDR3 covers 12 residues. Trimming removed 3 bases at V and 6 bases at J, with 8 bases between. The CDR3 is CASSPRTDGYTF. The CDR3 DNA is TGTGCCAGCTCACCTAGGACAGATGGCTACACCTTC.

The V and J genes are TRBV7-3 and TRBJ2-3; 7 bases match TRBD2. The CDR3 is 16 residues long. The trim removed 1 base at V and 1 base at J, leaving 5 bases unmatched. Germline loops: CDR1 SGHTA, CDR2 FQGTGA. The CDR3 loop reads CASSLRGAGGTDTQYF. CDR3 nucleotide sequence: TGTGCCAGCAGCTTAAGAGGGGCGGGGGGCACAGATACGCAGTATTTT.

In its sample, this clone was seen once. This chain connects TRBV7-3 to TRBJ2-1; 8 bases agree with TRBD1. V shed 3 bases, J shed 7 bases, and the junction held 8 bases outside the gene matches. The CDR3 consists of 15 residues. Germline CDR1 is SGHTA and CDR2 is FQGTGA. The CDR3 DNA sequence: TGTGCCAGCAGCTTGAGGCAGGGGGCCTCTAATGAGCAGTTCTTC. It codes for CASSLRQGASNEQFF. Complete variable domain (other parts from reference TRBV7-3 and TRBJ2-1): GAGVSQTPSNKVTEKGKYVELRCDPISGHTALYWYRQSLGQGPEFLIYFQGTGAADDSGLPNDRFFAVRPEGSVSTLKIQRTERGDSAVYLCASSLRQGASNEQFFGPGTRLTVL.

The rearrangement joins TRBV4-1 to TRBJ2-2, with 13 bases lining up with TRBD2. There are 16 residues in the CDR3. Looked up from germline, CDR1 is MGHRA and CDR2 is YSYEKL. Unmatched junction bases numbered 3, after V lost 3 bases and J lost 5 bases. The CDR3 region has the DNA TGCGCCAGCAGCCACCGACTAGCGGGGGGTACCGGGGAGCTGTTTTTT. The encoded protein is CASSHRLAGGTGELFF.